Listed below are T cell receptor beta chains from one sample, sequenced in a study of T cells in Graves' hyperthyroidism and ophthalmopathy. TCRdb re-called the multiplex PCR reads through MiXCR, storing one row per CDR3 protein. Counted here are around 420,000 distinct CDR3 sequences, roughly an eighth occurring once; the ten biggest clones make up about 4.9%. Sequences were obtained from blood. These receptors originate from a woman under 30 with Graves' hyperthyroidism. Each CDR3 is given with its conserved first and last residue. Fields, in order: J gene, V gene, clone size, D gene, CDR3 protein, CDR3 DNA. D genes are given only for firm matches. Clone size is stated in some rows and not others, as once, few, many or a class when expanded.

j_gene: TRBJ2-7; v_gene: TRBV27; abundance: NA; d_gene: TRBD1; CDR3aa: CASTSGTASYEQYF; CDR3nt: TGTGCCAGCACCTCCGGGACAGCCTCCTACGAGCAGTACTTC
j_gene: TRBJ2-3; v_gene: TRBV20-1; abundance: many; d_gene: TRBD2; CDR3aa: CSASKGGRFISTDTQYF; CDR3nt: TGCAGTGCTAGTAAGGGCGGGAGGTTTATTAGCACAGATACGCAGTATTTT
j_gene: TRBJ2-4; v_gene: TRBV16; abundance: NA; d_gene: NA; CDR3aa: CASSPPWGAIKNIQYF; CDR3nt: TGTGCCAGCAGCCCCCCTTGGGGCGCGATCAAAAACATTCAGTACTTC
j_gene: TRBJ2-2; v_gene: TRBV3-1; abundance: many; d_gene: NA; CDR3aa: CASSPRLNTGELFF; CDR3nt: TGTGCCAGCAGCCCGCGACTGAACACCGGGGAGCTGTTTTTT
j_gene: TRBJ2-5; v_gene: TRBV2; abundance: many; d_gene: NA; CDR3aa: CASSEGDLVETQYF; CDR3nt: TGTGCCAGCAGTGAGGGGGATTTGGTCGAGACCCAGTACTTC
j_gene: TRBJ2-3; v_gene: TRBV6-6; abundance: many; d_gene: NA; CDR3aa: CASSYSRGIVSDTQYF; CDR3nt: TGTGCCAGCAGTTACTCGAGGGGCATAGTATCCGATACGCAGTATTTT
j_gene: TRBJ2-7; v_gene: TRBV27; abundance: many; d_gene: NA; CDR3aa: CASSLLASYEQYF; CDR3nt: TGTGCCAGCAGTTTATTAGCCTCCTACGAGCAGTACTTC
j_gene: TRBJ2-5; v_gene: TRBV7-7; abundance: many; d_gene: TRBD2; CDR3aa: CASSPGLGGGETQYF; CDR3nt: TGTGCTAGCAGCCCGGGACTAGGGGGGGGGGAGACCCAGTACTTC
j_gene: TRBJ1-4; v_gene: TRBV20-1; abundance: few; d_gene: NA; CDR3aa: CSASARVTNEKLFF; CDR3nt: TGCAGTGCTTCCGCGAGGGTTACTAATGAAAAACTGTTTTTT
j_gene: TRBJ2-1; v_gene: TRBV9; abundance: NA; d_gene: NA; CDR3aa: CASSVEGLGYNEQFF; CDR3nt: TGTGCCAGCAGCGTAGAAGGGCTTGGCTACAATGAGCAGTTCTTC
j_gene: TRBJ2-1; v_gene: TRBV7-8; abundance: many; d_gene: TRBD2; CDR3aa: CASSFLGGGPAGGHNEQFF; CDR3nt: TGTGCCAGCAGCTTCCTCGGGGGGGGACCCGCTGGAGGGCACAATGAGCAGTTCTTC
j_gene: TRBJ1-5; v_gene: TRBV7-2; abundance: many; d_gene: NA; CDR3aa: CASSSRPGGDQPQHF; CDR3nt: TGTGCCAGCAGCAGTAGGCCGGGGGGCGATCAGCCCCAGCATTTT
j_gene: TRBJ1-4; v_gene: TRBV5-6; abundance: few; d_gene: NA; CDR3aa: CASSLGGSAPEKLFF; CDR3nt: TGTGCCAGCAGCTTGGGGGGTAGTGCGCCTGAAAAACTGTTTTTT
j_gene: TRBJ1-1; v_gene: TRBV27; abundance: many; d_gene: TRBD1; CDR3aa: CASTNPGGGAEAFF; CDR3nt: TGTGCCAGCACCAACCCAGGGGGGGGCGCGGAGGCTTTCTTT